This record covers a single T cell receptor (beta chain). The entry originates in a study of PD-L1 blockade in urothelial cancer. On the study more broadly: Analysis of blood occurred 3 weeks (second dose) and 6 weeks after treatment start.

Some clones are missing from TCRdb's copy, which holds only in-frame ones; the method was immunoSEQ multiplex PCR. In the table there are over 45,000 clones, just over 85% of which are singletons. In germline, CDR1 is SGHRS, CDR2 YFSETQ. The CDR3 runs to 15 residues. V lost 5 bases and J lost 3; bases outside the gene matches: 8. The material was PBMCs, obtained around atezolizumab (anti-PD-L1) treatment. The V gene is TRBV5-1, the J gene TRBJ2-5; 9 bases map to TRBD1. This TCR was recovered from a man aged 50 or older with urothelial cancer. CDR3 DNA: TGCGCCAGCAGACTTGGGACAGGGAGAGAAGAGACCCAGTACTTC. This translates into CASRLGTGREETQYF.